The subject of this entry is one TCR beta chain. These data originate in a study of blood T cell repertoires in COVID-19. Study-level information: Samples representing acute and convalescent COVID-19 were sourced from the United States, Italy and Spain.

This CDR3 comprises 13 residues. Germline loops: CDR1 SGHNT, CDR2 YENEEA. The ends were cut back, 4 bases at V and 2 bases at J, with 7 bases in the middle. Authors' processing steps: Estimated nucleated cell counts came from reference gene primer amplification. The data were produced by immunoSEQ multiplex PCR, yet TCRdb's version contains in-frame clones alone and is incomplete. V, J and clone size derive from that table, while D and trimming were established from the DNA sequence. The table includes 340,000 or so clones, 83% detected once. This chain links TRBV11-3 with TRBJ2-3; D gene unclear. This clonotype was sampled from a young man with active or convalescent COVID-19. The sequenced sample was peripheral blood. The CDR3 sequence is CASSSSHTDTQYF. In DNA form, the CDR3 reads TGTGCCAGCAGCTCGTCACACACAGATACGCAGTATTTT. Together with reference TRBV11-3 and TRBJ2-3, the CDR3 gives the full variable domain: EAGVVQSPRYKIIEKKQPVAFWCNPISGHNTLYWYLQNLGQGPELLIRYENEEAVDDSQLPKDRFSAERLKGVDSTLKIQPAELGDSAVYLCASSSSHTDTQYFGPGTRLTVL.